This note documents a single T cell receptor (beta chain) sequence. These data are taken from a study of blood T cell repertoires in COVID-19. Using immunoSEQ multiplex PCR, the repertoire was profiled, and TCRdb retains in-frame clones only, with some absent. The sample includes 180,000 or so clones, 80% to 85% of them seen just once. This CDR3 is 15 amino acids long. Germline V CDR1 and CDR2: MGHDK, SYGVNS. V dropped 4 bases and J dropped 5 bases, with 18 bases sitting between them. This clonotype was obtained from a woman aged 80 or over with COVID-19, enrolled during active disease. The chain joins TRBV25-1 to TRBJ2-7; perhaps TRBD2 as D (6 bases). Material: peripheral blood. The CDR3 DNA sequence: TGTGCCAGCAGTGGGGGTGGGACTCCCCTGCACGAGCAGTACTTC. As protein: CASSGGGTPLHEQYF.